The 21 T cell receptor beta chains reported below all come from one sample, sequenced in a study of blood T cell repertoires in COVID-19. Sequencing was performed with immunoSEQ multiplex PCR; in TCRdb, only in-frame clones are kept and a portion is missing. The sample records roughly 67,000 clones, roughly 72% being singletons. Sequenced material: peripheral blood. The receptors shown here come from a woman aged 45-65 years with active or convalescent COVID-19.

This clone has only one observation. The V call is TRBV2, the J call TRBJ1-2; D may be TRBD1 (6 bases). This CDR3 is built from 13 residues. The V gene's germline CDR1 is SNHLY and CDR2 FYNNEI. With 4 bases removed from V and 8 bases from J, the gap between germline ends came to 14 bases. The CDR3 coding sequence is TGTGCCAGCAGTGTAAGAGGGGGTGGCGGCTACACCTTC. It is translated as CASSVRGGGGYTF.

The chain links TRBV11-2 to TRBJ2-1; TRBD2 matches 11 bases. The germline CDR1 and CDR2 sequences are SGHAT and FQNNGV. Losses at the gene ends were 1 base for V and 7 bases for J; bases not matched to a gene: 12. The CDR3 runs 18 residues. Here the CDR3 reads CASSLVNVLAGGGNEQFF. Here the CDR3 DNA reads TGTGCCAGCAGCTTAGTCAATGTTCTAGCGGGAGGAGGGAATGAGCAGTTCTTC. The full variable domain, with the rest looked up from reference TRBV11-2 and TRBJ2-1, is EAGVAQSPRYKIIEKRQSVAFWCNPISGHATLYWYQQILGQGPKLLIQFQNNGVVDDSQLPKDRFSAERLKGVDSTLKIQPAKLEDSAVYLCASSLVNVLAGGGNEQFFGPGTRLTVL.

The V and J genes are TRBV18 and TRBJ2-1; tentatively, D is TRBD1 (6 bases). V lost 3 bases, J lost 4 bases, and 13 bases lay in between. Looked up from germline, CDR1 is KGHSH and CDR2 is LQKENI. This CDR3 region has 15 residues. This chain's CDR3 is CASSPTGTPYNEQFF. The CDR3 bases are TGTGCCAGCTCACCGACCGGGACACCGTACAATGAGCAGTTCTTC.

V is TRBV4-1 and J is TRBJ1-2, with a weak D call TRBD1 (6 bases). The V gene lost 4 bases and the J gene lost 0 bases, with 15 bases spanning the gap. Germline CDR1 MGHRA, CDR2 YSYEKL. The CDR3 spans 16 residues. CDR3 loop: CASSPLGRGPNYGYTF. DNA of the CDR3: TGCGCCAGCAGCCCCCTGGGCAGGGGACCTAACTATGGCTACACCTTC.

The rearrangement links TRBV2 to TRBJ2-1, with 9 bases lining up with TRBD1. V lost 5 bases and J lost 3; bases outside the gene matches: 8. Germline loops: CDR1 SNHLY, CDR2 FYNNEI. This CDR3 has 16 amino acids. The CDR3 nucleotides are TGTGCCAGCAGTCGTGGGTCGGGACAGGGCTACAATGAGCAGTTCTTC. Protein product: CASSRGSGQGYNEQFF. Looking up the rest from reference TRBV2 and TRBJ2-1 gives the full variable domain: EPEVTQTPSHQVTQMGQEVILRCVPISNHLYFYWYRQILGQKVEFLVSFYNNEISEKSEIFDDQFSVERPDGSNFTLKIRSTKLEDSAMYFCASSRGSGQGYNEQFFGPGTRLTVL.

The rearrangement links TRBV7-2 to TRBJ2-7, with D maybe TRBD2 (6 bases). V lost 1 base, J lost 0 bases, and 16 bases lay in between. This CDR3 spans 17 amino acids. Germline V gene sequence: CDR1 SGHTA, CDR2 FQGNSA. CDR3 in DNA: TGTGCCAGCAGCTTAGAAGCCTTAGCGGCTAGCTCCTACGAGCAGTACTTC. This encodes CASSLEALAASSYEQYF.

This chain joins TRBV7-8 and TRBJ1-6, with 7 bases fitting TRBD1. J gave up 10 bases and V 1 base, and 13 bases lay outside the gene matches. CDR1 is SGHVS, CDR2 FQNEAQ, per germline. This CDR3 contains 17 residues. CDR3 sequence: CASSLGIGGVGRSPLHF. CDR3 nucleotides: TGTGCCAGCAGCTTAGGGATAGGGGGCGTGGGGAGGTCACCCCTCCACTTT. The full variable domain, its missing parts supplied by reference TRBV7-8 and TRBJ1-6, is GAGVSQSPRYKVAKRGQDVALRCDPISGHVSLFWYQQALGQGPEFLTYFQNEAQLDKSGLPSDRFFAERPEGSVSTLKIQRTQQEDSAVYLCASSLGIGGVGRSPLHFGNGTRLTVT.

This clone was observed a handful of times. The chain uses TRBV4-2 and TRBJ2-1; weak D call: TRBD2 (6 bases). The CDR3 spans 14 residues. CDR1 and CDR2 from the germline V gene are LGHNA and YNFKEQ. V was pared by 4 bases and J by 5 bases, with 12 bases between. Here the CDR3 reads CASSLSRGNNEQFF. The CDR3 DNA follows: TGTGCCAGCAGCCTTTCGCGGGGAAACAATGAGCAGTTCTTC.

The genes are TRBV3-1 (or the pseudogene TRBV3-2) and TRBJ1-1; D ambiguous. The V gene lost 6 bases and the J gene lost 6 bases, with 8 bases spanning the gap. Germline V gene lookup returns CDR1 LGHDT and CDR2 YNNKEL (reference sequence). The CDR3 totals 11 residues. The CDR3 DNA reads as TGTGCCAGCAGAGGGCGGGCTGAAGCTTTCTTT. Protein sequence: CASRGRAEAFF.

The chain recombines TRBV6-2 or TRBV6-3 with TRBJ2-1; 9 bases line up with TRBD2. The CDR3 consists of 14 residues. CDR1 and CDR2 from the germline V gene are MNHEY and SVGEGT. With V trimmed by 5 bases and J by 8 bases, 7 bases remained unmatched. The CDR3 sequence: CASSGTSHGDEQFF. Written as DNA, the CDR3 is TGTGCCAGCAGTGGGACTAGCCATGGCGATGAGCAGTTCTTC.

The chain is built from TRBV18 and TRBJ2-7, with 8 bases lining up with TRBD2. The V gene's germline CDR1 is KGHSH and CDR2 LQKENI. The CDR3 is 14 amino acids. With V trimmed by 1 base and J by 6 bases, 5 bases remained unmatched. The CDR3 DNA sequence: TGTGCCAGCTCACCACAGCGGGAGCCCGGCGAGCAGTACTTC. As protein: CASSPQREPGEQYF.

The V and J genes are TRBV28 and TRBJ1-4; a weak D match, TRBD1 (5 bases). The V gene lost 5 bases and the J gene lost 7 bases, with 5 bases spanning the gap. This CDR3 has 11 amino acids. Per the germline V gene, CDR1 is MDHEN and CDR2 is SYDVKM. CDR3 DNA: TGTGCCAGCAGTAGGGGTGAAAAACTGTTTTTT. It codes for CASSRGEKLFF.

This rearrangement joins TRBV6-5 to TRBJ1-1; 8 bases agree with TRBD1. Unmatched junction bases numbered 7, after V lost 6 bases and J lost 7 bases. There are 13 residues in the CDR3. CDR1 MNHEY and CDR2 SVGAGI come from the germline V gene. The CDR3 DNA is TGTGCCAGCAGCCAAGGACAGGGAGGTGAAGCTTTCTTT. Amino acid sequence: CASSQGQGGEAFF.

This clone was found a few times. The chain employs TRBV28 and TRBJ1-1; weak D call: TRBD1 (5 bases). There are 14 residues in the CDR3. The ends were cut back, 3 bases at V and 0 bases at J, with 8 bases in the middle. Looked up from germline, CDR1 is MDHEN and CDR2 is SYDVKM. CDR3 loop: CASSFVQVNTEAFF. The CDR3 DNA follows: TGTGCCAGCAGTTTTGTACAGGTGAACACTGAAGCTTTCTTT.

V and J are TRBV28 and TRBJ1-4; D remains unclear. V was shortened by 3 bases and J by 3 bases, with 8 bases between the two germline ends. There are 14 residues in the CDR3. Germline lookup yields CDR1 MDHEN and CDR2 SYDVKM. The CDR3 DNA is TGTGCCAGCAGTTTTCCCCAGGCTAATGAAAAACTGTTTTTT. As protein: CASSFPQANEKLFF.

The rearrangement links TRBV6-2 or TRBV6-3 to TRBJ1-2; 7 bases are a match to TRBD1. The CDR3 length is 14 residues. Germline assignment: CDR1 MNHEY and CDR2 SVGEGT. V was clipped by 6 bases and J by 4 bases; unmatched bases: 8. DNA of the CDR3: TGTGCCAGCAGCCCCAAGGGGGCAGTCTATGGCTACACCTTC. It translates to CASSPKGAVYGYTF.

The CDR3 nucleotides are TGTGCCAGCTCCAGGACTAGCGGTTCCTACGAGCAGTACTTC. This encodes CASSRTSGSYEQYF. V gene TRBV6-5 combines with J gene TRBJ2-7; 10 positions match TRBD2. Per germline, CDR1 MNHEY and CDR2 SVGAGI. The CDR3 is made up of 14 amino acids. The ends lost 8 bases at V and 1 base at J; junction bases unmatched: 5.

The chain combines TRBV11-2 with TRBJ1-2, with a possible D match to TRBD1 (6 bases). Trimming cost V 1 base and J 4 bases, with 13 bases left between them. The length of the CDR3 is 15 residues. Looked up from germline, CDR1 is SGHAT and CDR2 is FQNNGV. The CDR3 region is CASSLASGGTYGYTF. CDR3 sequence (DNA): TGTGCCAGCAGCTTAGCTTCGGGGGGCACCTATGGCTACACCTTC.

The CDR3 is CATSDLLKGGETQYF. DNA of the CDR3: TGTGCCACCAGTGATTTGCTGAAGGGAGGAGAGACCCAGTACTTC. The gene calls are TRBV24-1 and TRBJ2-5; D might be TRBD2 (6 bases). Germline V lookup: CDR1 KGHDR, CDR2 SFDVKD. V was trimmed by 0 bases and J by 4 bases, leaving 11 bases between them. The CDR3 loop spans 15 amino acids.

In regard to this clone: Sequence at one end of the junction differs from germline and may be a read error. The rearrangement uses TRBV7-9 and TRBJ2-3; TRBD2 matches 9 bases. In germline, CDR1 is SEHNR, CDR2 FQNEAQ (reference sequence). This CDR3 spans 14 amino acids. CDR3 sequence reads: CASTLAGVTDTQYF. The CDR3 region has the DNA TGTGCCAGCACCTTAGCGGGAGTGACAGATACGCAGTATTTT. The whole variable domain, remainder taken from reference TRBV7-9 and TRBJ2-3, is DTGVSQNPRHKITKRGQNVTFRCDPISEHNRLYWYRQTLGQGPEFLTYFQNEAQLEKSRLLSDRFSAERPKGSFSTLEIQRTEQGDSAMYLCASTLAGVTDTQYFGPGTRLTVL.

As DNA, the CDR3 is TGTGCCAGCAGCGTCCGGTCAAGCGGGACCACCGGGGAGCTGTTTTTT. Protein product: CASSVRSSGTTGELFF. The rearrangement joins TRBV9 to TRBJ2-2; 7 positions agree with TRBD2. The CDR3 has 16 residues. V trimming: 2 bases; J trimming: 4 bases; junction bases outside the gene matches: 8. Germline V CDR1 and CDR2: SGDLS, YYNGEE. The full variable domain, in which reference TRBV9 and TRBJ2-2 provide the parts outside the CDR3, is DSGVTQTPKHLITATGQRVTLRCSPRSGDLSVYWYQQSLDQGLQFLIQYYNGEERAKGNILERFSAQQFPDLHSELNLSSLELGDSALYFCASSVRSSGTTGELFFGEGSRLTVL.